This entry lists 20 T cell receptor beta chains sequenced from one sample in a study of beta chain features in type 1 diabetes. Every bit of the isolated RNA underwent reverse transcription, so sequencing read expressed TCRB transcripts. This table comes from immunoSEQ multiplex PCR, and its TCRdb copy is limited to in-frame clones, with some not included. The data show some 220,000 clones, about 11% seen once. Source material: central memory CD4+ T cells from blood. The source of these receptors is a man younger than 35 in good health.

This rearrangement joins TRBV10-3 to TRBJ2-3; 8 bases are a match to TRBD1. Germline CDR1 reads ENHRY; CDR2 reads SYGVKD. The junction had 2 bases not matched to a gene; V was cut back by 8 bases and J by 1 base. The CDR3 length is 13 residues. The DNA for the CDR3 is TGTGCCATCGCGGGACAGGGCACAGATACGCAGTATTTT. As protein: CAIAGQGTDTQYF.

At least ten counts were recorded for this clone. The V gene is TRBV2, the J gene TRBJ2-3, with D perhaps TRBD2 (6 bases). The V gene lost 2 bases and the J gene lost 1 base, with 10 bases spanning the gap. The CDR3 has 15 amino acids. CDR1 is SNHLY and CDR2 is FYNNEI in the germline V gene. The CDR3, as DNA: TGTGCCAGCAGTGAACGAGGGACTGGCACAGATACGCAGTATTTT. Translating gives CASSERGTGTDTQYF.

There are a few counts of this clone. It may be a read error: a sequence one base away is much more abundant. The V gene is TRBV7-2, the J gene TRBJ2-1; D is unresolved. The V and J ends lost 5 bases and 5 bases respectively, with 4 bases between them. This CDR3 is built from 11 residues. The germline CDR1 and CDR2 sequences are SGHTA and FQGNSA. Here the CDR3 reads CASSPDNEQFF. CDR3 sequence (DNA): TGTGCCAGCAGCCCAGACAATGAGCAGTTCTTC.

This clone was observed at least ten times. The rearrangement uses TRBV7-2 and TRBJ2-4; maybe TRBD1 (7 bases). Looked up from germline, CDR1 is SGHTA and CDR2 is FQGNSA. This CDR3 spans 14 amino acids. With 2 bases removed from V and 9 bases from J, the gap between germline ends came to 14 bases. The CDR3 sequence is CASSLPRQGGIQYF. The CDR3 nucleotides read TGTGCCAGCAGCTTACCCCGACAGGGAGGCATTCAGTACTTC. The full variable domain, completed using reference TRBV7-2 and TRBJ2-4, is GAGVSQSPSNKVTEKGKDVELRCDPISGHTALYWYRQSLGQGLEFLIYFQGNSAPDKSGLPSDRFSAERTGGSVSTLTIQRTQQEDSAVYLCASSLPRQGGIQYFGAGTRLSVL.

This clone was counted between two and nine times. V is TRBV29-1 and J is TRBJ2-2; 13 positions agree with TRBD2. CDR1 and CDR2 (germline): SQVTM, ANQGSEA. The J segment lost 3 bases and the V segment lost 6 bases, leaving 1 base of the junction unmatched. This CDR3 spans 14 amino acids. The CDR3 DNA reads TGCAGCGTCGGGACTAGCGGGGACACCGGGGAGCTGTTTTTT. It encodes CSVGTSGDTGELFF.

The V and J genes are TRBV14 and TRBJ2-3; D unclear. The V gene lost 4 bases and the J gene lost 0 bases, with 11 bases spanning the gap. This CDR3 comprises 15 residues. Germline V gene data show CDR1 as SGHDN and CDR2 as FVKESK. CDR3 sequence (DNA): TGTGCCAGCAGCCTCGATTGGTCTAGCACAGATACGCAGTATTTT. Translated, it gives CASSLDWSSTDTQYF. Supplemented by reference TRBV14 and TRBJ2-3, the full variable domain reads EAGVTQFPSHSVIEKGQTVTLRCDPISGHDNLYWYRRVMGKEIKFLLHFVKESKQDESGMPNNRFLAERTGGTYSTLKVQPAELEDSGVYFCASSLDWSSTDTQYFGPGTRLTVL.

This sequence joins TRBV4-2 and TRBJ2-3; D might be TRBD1 or TRBD2, each matching 5 bases. The germline CDR1 and CDR2 sequences are LGHNA and YNFKEQ. This CDR3 has 18 residues. The V end lost 1 base, the J end lost 8 bases, and 25 bases lay between the germline ends. CDR3 sequence (DNA): TGTGCCAGCAGCCAAGCTGGGACCGGGGCGGCTACTCTAAGTACGCAGTATTTT. This sequence encodes CASSQAGTGAATLSTQYF.

This chain links TRBV9 with TRBJ2-2, with a possible D match to TRBD1 (6 bases). V lost 0 bases to trimming and J lost 6 bases, with 15 bases between them. The length of the CDR3 is 16 residues. The germline CDR1 and CDR2 sequences are SGDLS and YYNGEE. CDR3 in amino acids: CASSVGLQGSSGELFF. The CDR3 nucleotides are TGTGCCAGCAGCGTAGGTCTCCAGGGGAGTTCCGGGGAGCTGTTTTTT.

This clone was seen only a few times. The CDR3 protein is CASRLAGGNEQFF. The CDR3 DNA follows: TGTGCCAGCAGACTAGCGGGAGGCAATGAGCAGTTCTTC. This sequence joins TRBV2 and TRBJ2-1; the match to TRBD2 covers 12 bases. The CDR3 runs 13 residues. Germline CDR1 is SNHLY and CDR2 is FYNNEI. The trim removed 6 bases at V and 6 bases at J, leaving 0 bases unmatched.

This clone has at least ten counts. The chain couples TRBV18 to TRBJ1-5, with a possible D match to TRBD1 (5 bases). The V end lost 6 bases, the J end lost 5 bases, and 17 bases lay between the germline ends. CDR1 is KGHSH and CDR2 is LQKENI in the germline V gene. This CDR3 is built from 15 residues. The CDR3 DNA sequence: TGTGCCAGCTCGGATCCGGGACGGAGTCATCAGCCCCAGCATTTT. Translated, it gives CASSDPGRSHQPQHF. Looking up the rest from reference TRBV18 and TRBJ1-5 gives the full variable domain: NAGVMQNPRHLVRRRGQEARLRCSPMKGHSHVYWYRQLPEEGLKFMVYLQKENIIDESGMPKERFSAEFPKEGPSILRIQQVVRGDSAAYFCASSDPGRSHQPQHFGDGTRLSIL.

The rearrangement links TRBV28 to TRBJ2-7, with D perhaps matching TRBD1 or TRBD2 (5 bases each). Germline-derived CDR1 and CDR2 are MDHEN and SYDVKM. V lost 6 bases, J lost 3 bases, and 18 bases lay in between. The CDR3 length is 15 residues. The CDR3 DNA sequence: TGTGCCAGCAGCAAGCCCGGGACCGCAAACTACGAGCAGTACTTC. This sequence encodes CASSKPGTANYEQYF.

This clone was counted a few times. The gene calls are TRBV10-3 and TRBJ2-5; 11 bases are a match to TRBD1. CDR3 size: 15 residues. Germline lookup yields CDR1 ENHRY and CDR2 SYGVKD. The J segment lost 5 bases and the V segment lost 3 bases, leaving 5 bases of the junction unmatched. The CDR3 nucleotides are TGTGCCATCAGTGACGGACAGGGGGCAGGGGAGACCCAGTACTTC. This codes for CAISDGQGAGETQYF.

There are a few counts of this clone. The J gene is TRBJ2-1, the V gene TRBV27; no clear D. CDR1 MNHEY and CDR2 SMNVEV come from the germline V gene (reference sequence). This CDR3 is built from 11 residues. The V end was cut by 7 bases, the J end by 1 base, with 2 bases between. This chain's CDR3 is CASKSYNEQFF. The DNA for the CDR3 is TGTGCCAGCAAATCCTACAATGAGCAGTTCTTC.

This clone is medium-sized by share. V is TRBV11-2 and J is TRBJ1-4; D ambiguous. Germline V gene data show CDR1 as SGHAT and CDR2 as FQNNGV. The V gene lost 5 bases and the J gene lost 4 bases, with 11 bases spanning the gap. CDR3 size: 14 residues. CDR3 nucleotide sequence: TGTGCCAGCAGCCTGGACGGAGTTAATGAAAAACTGTTTTTT. This gives the protein CASSLDGVNEKLFF.

This clone was observed a handful of times. The chain combines TRBV7-2 with TRBJ2-7, with 7 bases lining up with TRBD1. The CDR3 runs 14 residues. V lost 1 base and J lost 7; bases outside the gene matches: 7. Per the germline V gene, CDR1 is SGHTA and CDR2 is FQGNSA. The CDR3 loop is CASSLDRTGREQYF. In DNA form, the CDR3 reads TGTGCCAGCAGCTTAGATCGGACAGGAAGAGAGCAGTACTTC.

The CDR3 is CASSQASAGELFF. The CDR3 DNA reads as TGTGCCAGCAGCCAAGCTAGCGCCGGGGAGCTGTTTTTT. J is TRBJ2-2 and V is TRBV14, with D perhaps TRBD2 (6 bases). The germline CDR1 and CDR2 sequences are SGHDN and FVKESK. V lost 1 base to trimming and J lost 6 bases, with 6 bases between them. This CDR3 has 13 residues.

This clone was recorded a few times. This chain connects TRBV5-1 to TRBJ2-3; D not resolved. Germline V gene lookup returns CDR1 SGHRS and CDR2 YFSETQ. Trimming took 4 bases from V and 6 from J, leaving 6 bases between them. This CDR3 spans 11 amino acids. DNA of the CDR3: TGCGCCAGCAGCCCGGACGATACGCAGTATTTT. It is translated as CASSPDDTQYF.

This clone has only a few counts. CDR3 loop: CSVVASGNTIYF. CDR3 DNA: TGCAGCGTTGTGGCCTCTGGAAACACCATATATTTT. The gene calls are TRBV29-1 and TRBJ1-3; D uncertain. This CDR3 spans 12 amino acids. Germline V CDR1 and CDR2: SQVTM, ANQGSEA. V gave up 4 bases and J gave up 0 bases, with 4 bases separating them.

CDR3 nucleotides: TGTGCCAGCAGCAGACAGGGGGGGCTCAGTAACGAGCAGTACTTC. It specifies CASSRQGGLSNEQYF. The V and J genes are TRBV14 and TRBJ2-7, with 9 bases lining up with TRBD1. The germline V gene encodes CDR1 SGHDN and CDR2 FVKESK. V dropped 5 bases and J dropped 5; count of bases not matched to a gene: 10. There are 15 residues in the CDR3.

The chain couples TRBV6-1 to TRBJ2-7; D is possibly TRBD1 (5 bases). V was trimmed by 0 bases and J by 4 bases, leaving 10 bases between them. This CDR3 has 14 amino acids. In germline, CDR1 is MNHNS, CDR2 SASEGT. CDR3 bases: TGTGCCAGCAGTGAAGCCTCAGGGAAGTACGAGCAGTACTTC. Protein: CASSEASGKYEQYF.